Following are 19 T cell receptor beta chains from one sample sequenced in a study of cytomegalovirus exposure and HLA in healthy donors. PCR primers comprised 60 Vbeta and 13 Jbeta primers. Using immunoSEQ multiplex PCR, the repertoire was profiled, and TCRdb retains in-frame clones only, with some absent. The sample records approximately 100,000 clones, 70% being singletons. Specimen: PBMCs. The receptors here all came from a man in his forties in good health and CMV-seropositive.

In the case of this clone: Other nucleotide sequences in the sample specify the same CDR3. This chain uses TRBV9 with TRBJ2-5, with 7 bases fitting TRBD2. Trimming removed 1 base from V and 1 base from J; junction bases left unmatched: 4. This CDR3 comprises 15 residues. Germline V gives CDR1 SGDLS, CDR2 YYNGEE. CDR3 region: CASSVRPSGQETQYF. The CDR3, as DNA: TGTGCCAGCAGCGTAAGGCCTAGCGGCCAAGAGACCCAGTACTTC.

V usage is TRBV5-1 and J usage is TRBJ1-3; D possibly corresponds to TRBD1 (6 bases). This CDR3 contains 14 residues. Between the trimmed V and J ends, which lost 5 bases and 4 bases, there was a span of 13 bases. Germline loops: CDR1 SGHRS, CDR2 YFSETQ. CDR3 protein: CASRTTGPGNTIYF. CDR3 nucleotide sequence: TGCGCCAGCAGGACGACAGGCCCCGGAAACACCATATATTTT.

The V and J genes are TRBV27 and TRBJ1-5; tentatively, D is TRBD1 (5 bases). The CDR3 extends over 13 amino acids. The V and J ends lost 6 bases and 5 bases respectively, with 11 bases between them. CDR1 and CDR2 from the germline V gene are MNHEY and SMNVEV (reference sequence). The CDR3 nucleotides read TGTGCCAGCAGCGGGGGGTCGCATCAGCCCCAGCATTTT. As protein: CASSGGSHQPQHF.

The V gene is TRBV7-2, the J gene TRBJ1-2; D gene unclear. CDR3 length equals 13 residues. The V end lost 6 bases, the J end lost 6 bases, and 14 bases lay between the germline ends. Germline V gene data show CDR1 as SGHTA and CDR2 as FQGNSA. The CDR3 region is CASRPLRLNGYTF. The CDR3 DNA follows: TGTGCCAGCAGACCTCTCCGACTTAATGGCTACACCTTC.

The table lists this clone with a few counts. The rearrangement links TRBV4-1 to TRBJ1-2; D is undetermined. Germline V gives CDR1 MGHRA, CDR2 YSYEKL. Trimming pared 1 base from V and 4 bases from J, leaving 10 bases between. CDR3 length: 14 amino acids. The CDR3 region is CASSQGSSGYGYTF. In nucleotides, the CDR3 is TGCGCCAGCAGCCAAGGTTCGTCAGGCTATGGCTACACCTTC.

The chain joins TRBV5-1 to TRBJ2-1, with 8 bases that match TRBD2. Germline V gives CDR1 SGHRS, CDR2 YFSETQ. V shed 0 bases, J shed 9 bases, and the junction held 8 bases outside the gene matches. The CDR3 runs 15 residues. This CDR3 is CASSLALAGTTEQFF. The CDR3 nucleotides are TGCGCCAGCAGCTTGGCCCTAGCGGGTACCACTGAGCAGTTCTTC.

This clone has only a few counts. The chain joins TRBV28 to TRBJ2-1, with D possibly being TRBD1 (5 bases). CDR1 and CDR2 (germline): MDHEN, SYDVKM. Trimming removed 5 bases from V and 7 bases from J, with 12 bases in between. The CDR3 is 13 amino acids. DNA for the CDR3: TGTGCCAGCAGTCTCCAGGGTAGGAATGAGCAGTTCTTC. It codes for CASSLQGRNEQFF. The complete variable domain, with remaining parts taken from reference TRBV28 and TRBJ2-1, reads DVKVTQSSRYLVKRTGEKVFLECVQDMDHENMFWYRQDPGLGLRLIYFSYDVKMKEKGDIPEGYSVSREKKERFSLILESASTNQTSMYLCASSLQGRNEQFFGPGTRLTVL.

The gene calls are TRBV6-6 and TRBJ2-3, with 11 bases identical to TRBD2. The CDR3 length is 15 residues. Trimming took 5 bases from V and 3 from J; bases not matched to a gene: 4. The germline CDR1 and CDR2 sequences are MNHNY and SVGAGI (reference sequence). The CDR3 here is CASSPTSGRTDTQYF. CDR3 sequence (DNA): TGTGCCAGCAGTCCCACTAGCGGGAGAACAGATACGCAGTATTTT.

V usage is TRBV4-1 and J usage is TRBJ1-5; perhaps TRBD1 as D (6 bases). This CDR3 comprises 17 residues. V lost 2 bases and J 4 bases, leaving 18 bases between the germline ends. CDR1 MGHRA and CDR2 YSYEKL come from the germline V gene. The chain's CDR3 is CASSQIQGKTDNQPQHF. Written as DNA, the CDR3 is TGCGCCAGCAGCCAAATACAGGGAAAGACAGATAATCAGCCCCAGCATTTT.

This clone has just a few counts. The CDR3 DNA is TGCGCCAGCAGCTGGGAGGGGGGGCTAAGTGAAGCTTTCTTT. Translation gives CASSWEGGLSEAFF. The gene calls are TRBV5-1 and TRBJ1-1; tentatively, D is TRBD1 (6 bases). Germline CDR1 SGHRS, CDR2 YFSETQ. The CDR3 has 14 residues. V was clipped by 3 bases and J by 7 bases, with 16 bases between them.

Here the CDR3 reads CASSPPDRGLSNEKLFF. CDR3 DNA sequence: TGTGCCAGCAGCCCACCGGACAGGGGCTTAAGTAATGAAAAACTGTTTTTT. V gene TRBV9 combines with J gene TRBJ1-4; 9 positions agree with TRBD1. Losses at the gene ends were 4 bases for V and 4 bases for J; bases not matched to a gene: 11. In germline, CDR1 is SGDLS, CDR2 YYNGEE. This CDR3 contains 17 residues.

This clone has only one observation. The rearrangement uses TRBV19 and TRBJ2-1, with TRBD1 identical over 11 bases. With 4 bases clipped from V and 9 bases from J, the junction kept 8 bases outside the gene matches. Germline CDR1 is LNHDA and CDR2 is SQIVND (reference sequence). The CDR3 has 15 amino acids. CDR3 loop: CASSRTGQGATEQFF. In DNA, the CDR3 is TGTGCCAGTAGTAGGACCGGACAGGGGGCGACTGAGCAGTTCTTC. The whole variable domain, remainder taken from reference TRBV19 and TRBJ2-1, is DGGITQSPKYLFRKEGQNVTLSCEQNLNHDAMYWYRQDPGQGLRLIYYSQIVNDFQKGDIAEGYSVSREKKESFPLTVTSAQKNPTAFYLCASSRTGQGATEQFFGPGTRLTVL.

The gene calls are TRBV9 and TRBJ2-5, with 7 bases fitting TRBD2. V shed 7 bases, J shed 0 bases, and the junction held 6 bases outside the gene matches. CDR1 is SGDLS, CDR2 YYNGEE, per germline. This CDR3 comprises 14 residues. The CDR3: CASGEGGDQETQYF. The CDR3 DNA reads TGTGCCAGCGGGGAGGGAGGGGACCAAGAGACCCAGTACTTC. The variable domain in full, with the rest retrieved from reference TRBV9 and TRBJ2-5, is DSGVTQTPKHLITATGQRVTLRCSPRSGDLSVYWYQQSLDQGLQFLIQYYNGEERAKGNILERFSAQQFPDLHSELNLSSLELGDSALYFCASGEGGDQETQYFGPGTRLLVL.

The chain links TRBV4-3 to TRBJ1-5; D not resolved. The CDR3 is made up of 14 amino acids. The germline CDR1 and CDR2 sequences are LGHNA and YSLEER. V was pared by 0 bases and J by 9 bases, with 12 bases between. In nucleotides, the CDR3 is TGCGCCAGCAGCCAAGATACCAACAGACCGCCCCAGCATTTT. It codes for CASSQDTNRPPQHF.

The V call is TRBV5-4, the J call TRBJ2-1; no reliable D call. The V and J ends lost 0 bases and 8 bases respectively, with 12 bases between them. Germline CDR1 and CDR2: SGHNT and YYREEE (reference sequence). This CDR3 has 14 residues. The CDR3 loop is CASSLGAGLDEQFF. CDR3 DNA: TGTGCCAGCAGCTTGGGGGCCGGCTTAGATGAGCAGTTCTTC.

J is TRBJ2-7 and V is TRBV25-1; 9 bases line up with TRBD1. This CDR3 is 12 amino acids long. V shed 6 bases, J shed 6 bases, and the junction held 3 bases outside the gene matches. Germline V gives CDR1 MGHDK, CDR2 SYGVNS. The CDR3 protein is CASSDRGFEQYF. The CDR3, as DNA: TGTGCCAGCAGCGACAGGGGGTTCGAGCAGTACTTC.

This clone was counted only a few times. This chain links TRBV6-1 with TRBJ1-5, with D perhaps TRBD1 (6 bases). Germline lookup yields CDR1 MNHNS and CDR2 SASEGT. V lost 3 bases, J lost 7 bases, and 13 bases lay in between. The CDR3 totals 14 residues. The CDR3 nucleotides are TGTGCCAGCAGTGAGGTGGCAGGGGCCCAGCCCCAGCATTTT. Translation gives CASSEVAGAQPQHF.

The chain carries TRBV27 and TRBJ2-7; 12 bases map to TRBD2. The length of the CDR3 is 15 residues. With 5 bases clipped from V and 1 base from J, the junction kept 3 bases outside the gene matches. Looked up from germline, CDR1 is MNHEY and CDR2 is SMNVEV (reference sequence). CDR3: CASSGLAGPSYEQYF. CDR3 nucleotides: TGTGCCAGCAGTGGACTAGCGGGACCATCCTACGAGCAGTACTTC.

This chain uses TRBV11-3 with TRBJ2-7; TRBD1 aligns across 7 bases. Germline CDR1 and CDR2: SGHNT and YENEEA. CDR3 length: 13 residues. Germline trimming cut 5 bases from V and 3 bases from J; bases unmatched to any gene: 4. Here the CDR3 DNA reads TGTGCCAGCAGCAAGGGGACAGACTACGAGCAGTACTTC. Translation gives CASSKGTDYEQYF. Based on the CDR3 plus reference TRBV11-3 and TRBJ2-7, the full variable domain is EAGVVQSPRYKIIEKKQPVAFWCNPISGHNTLYWYLQNLGQGPELLIRYENEEAVDDSQLPKDRFSAERLKGVDSTLKIQPAELGDSAVYLCASSKGTDYEQYFGPGTRLTVT.